This TCR beta chain was identified during a study of beta chain features in type 1 diabetes. Study results and caveats: For type 1 diabetes patients, VDJ junctions showed fewer insertions and more deletions. It was among patients, rather than healthy donors, that naive, central memory and Treg TCRB repertoires appeared more similar. Although PCR might favor shorter templates, it would do so equally in patients and controls. When Type 1 diabetes patients were examined, their TCRB CDR3s proved moderately but significantly shorter in all four CD4+ subsets.

Expressed TCRB transcripts were sequenced, since all the RNA that had been isolated was reverse transcribed. Sequencing used immunoSEQ multiplex PCR; TCRdb keeps in-frame clones, though not all of them. Among some 660,000 clones, around 15% were seen once, and the ten largest hold 0.04%. Germline V gives CDR1 SGHNT, CDR2 YYREEE (reference sequence). The V and J ends lost 4 bases and 0 bases respectively, with 6 bases between them. The CDR3 length is 13 residues. To note about this clone: No antigen is known for it.

Donors underwent one heparinised blood draw, around 100 mL on average. The chain recombines TRBV5-4 with TRBJ2-3; no firm D call. Sequencing was performed on naive CD4+ T cells from blood. The receptor was derived from a man in his late teens or twenties with type 1 diabetes. CDR3 in amino acids: CASSPASTDTQYF. CDR3 nucleotide sequence: TGTGCCAGCAGCCCTGCTAGCACAGATACGCAGTATTTT.